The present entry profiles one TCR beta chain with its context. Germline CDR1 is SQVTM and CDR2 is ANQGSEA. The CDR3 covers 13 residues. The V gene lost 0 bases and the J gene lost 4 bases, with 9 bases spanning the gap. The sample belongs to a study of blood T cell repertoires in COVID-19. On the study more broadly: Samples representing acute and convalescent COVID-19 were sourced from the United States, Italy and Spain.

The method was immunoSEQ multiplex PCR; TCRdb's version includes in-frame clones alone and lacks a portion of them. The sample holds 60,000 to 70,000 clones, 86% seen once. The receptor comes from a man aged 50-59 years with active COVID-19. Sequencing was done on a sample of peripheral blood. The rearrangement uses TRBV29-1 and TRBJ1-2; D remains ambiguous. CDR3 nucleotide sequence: TGCAGCGTTGAAGATAGAAAAGCCTATGGCTACACCTTC. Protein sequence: CSVEDRKAYGYTF.